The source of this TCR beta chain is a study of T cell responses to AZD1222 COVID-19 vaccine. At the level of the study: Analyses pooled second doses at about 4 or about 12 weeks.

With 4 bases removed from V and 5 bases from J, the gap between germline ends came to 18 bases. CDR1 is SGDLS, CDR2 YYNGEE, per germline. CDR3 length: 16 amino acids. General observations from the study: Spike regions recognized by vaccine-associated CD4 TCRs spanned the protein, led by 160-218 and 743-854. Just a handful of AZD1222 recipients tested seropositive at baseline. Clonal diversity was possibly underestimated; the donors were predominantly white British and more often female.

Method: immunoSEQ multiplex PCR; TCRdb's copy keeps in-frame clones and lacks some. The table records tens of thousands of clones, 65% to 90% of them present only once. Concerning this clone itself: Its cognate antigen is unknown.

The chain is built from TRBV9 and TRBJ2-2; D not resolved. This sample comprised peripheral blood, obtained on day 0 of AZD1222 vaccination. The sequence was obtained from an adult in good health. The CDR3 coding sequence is TGTGCCAGCAGCCCCCCCGGCGATCTTTGGACCGGGGAGCTGTTTTTT. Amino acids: CASSPPGDLWTGELFF. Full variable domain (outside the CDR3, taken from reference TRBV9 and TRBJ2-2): DSGVTQTPKHLITATGQRVTLRCSPRSGDLSVYWYQQSLDQGLQFLIQYYNGEERAKGNILERFSAQQFPDLHSELNLSSLELGDSALYFCASSPPGDLWTGELFFGEGSRLTVL.